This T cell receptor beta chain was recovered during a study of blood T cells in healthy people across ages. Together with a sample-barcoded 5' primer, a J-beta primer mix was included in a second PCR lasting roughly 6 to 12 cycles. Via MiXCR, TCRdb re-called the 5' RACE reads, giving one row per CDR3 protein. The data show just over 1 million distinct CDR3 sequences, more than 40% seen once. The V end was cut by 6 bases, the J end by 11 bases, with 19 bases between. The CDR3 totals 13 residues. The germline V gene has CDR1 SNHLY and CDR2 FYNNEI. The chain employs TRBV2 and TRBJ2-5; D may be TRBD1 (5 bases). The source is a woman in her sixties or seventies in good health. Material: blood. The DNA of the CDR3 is TGTGCCAGCAGCCAGGGTGAATACAATGAGCAGTACTTC. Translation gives CASSQGEYNEQYF. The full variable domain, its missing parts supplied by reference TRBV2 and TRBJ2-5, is EPEVTQTPSHQVTQMGQEVILRCVPISNHLYFYWYRQILGQKVEFLVSFYNNEISEKSEIFDDQFSVERPDGSNFTLKIRSTKLEDSAMYFCASSQGEYNEQYFGPGTRLLVL.